The clone carrying this T cell receptor (beta chain) has just a few counts. Its antigen is currently unknown. The germline CDR1 and CDR2 sequences are MNHEY and SVGAGI. After removal of 4 bases from V and 6 bases from J, the junction contained 1 base not matched to a gene. This CDR3 comprises 13 residues. This specimen comes from a study of OX40 agonist ivuxolimab in advanced cancers. Study in general: A male proportion of 70% to 90% was recorded, with mean age about 54 years and range roughly 23 to 85. Points from the study as a whole: In general, CD8+ T cells held more expanded clones than CD4+ did, on average.

Profiled with immunoSEQ multiplex PCR; TCRdb holds only in-frame clones, not every one. The profile covers 43,000 or so clones, with around 86% appearing a single time and under 40% taken by the ten largest. The J gene is TRBJ2-1, the V gene TRBV6-5, with TRBD1 matching 9 bases. The clonotype originates from an adult with an advanced solid tumor such as melanoma, head and neck, liver or kidney cancer. The source was CD4+ or CD8+ T cells sorted from blood, collected in a trial of the OX40 agonist ivuxolimab. CDR3 protein: CASSWGQGNEQFF. In DNA, the CDR3 is TGTGCCAGCAGTTGGGGACAGGGCAATGAGCAGTTCTTC.